The present T cell receptor (beta chain) was sequenced within a study of blood T cell repertoires in COVID-19. In the study overall: From T cells, B-cell-depleted T cells, or PBMCs came the material, which was cDNA or gDNA.

The authors' processing: It was from reference gene primer amplification that nucleated cell counts were estimated. Profiled with immunoSEQ multiplex PCR; TCRdb holds only in-frame clones, not every one. V, J and clone size derive from that table, while D and trimming were established from the DNA sequence. The sample yields more than 80,000 clones, 70% to 85% seen once. Patients of the Seattle cohort, enrolled during active infection, were followed longitudinally. This CDR3 region has 13 residues. V lost 3 bases, J lost 8 bases, and 10 bases lay in between. CDR1 and CDR2 (germline): KGHSH, LQKENI. This chain connects TRBV18 to TRBJ1-4; D is ambiguous. The source is a woman older than 75 with COVID-19, enrolled during active disease. The material sequenced was peripheral blood. The CDR3 loop reads CASSPPTREKLFF. The CDR3 coding sequence is TGTGCCAGCTCACCCCCAACCAGGGAAAAACTGTTTTTT.